This TCR beta chain comes out of a study of shared clonotypes between healthy human individuals (dated by TCRdb to about 2020). Describing the broader study: The cohort comprised a couple of women and a few men aged 18 to 49 years. Each donor's leukapheresis produced roughly between about 0.9 and 9.5 billion PBMCs. For each donor, three plates each were used for CD4 naive and CD4 memory, two plates were used for CD8 naive, and one plate was used for CD8 memory. To increase sequencing depth and limit assay-specific biases, different laboratories used diverse techniques to prepare libraries and sequence TCR repertoires. To estimate repertoire size and how much clonotype sharing occurs between individuals, the study deeply sequenced the blood TCR repertoires of five or six healthy adults. General conclusions and limits of the study: Compared with non-shared clonotypes, the clonotypes found in all four sorted-subset donors had higher generation probabilities. Estimated clonotype richness was generally larger for naive than for memory subsets. When a few donors were compared, the shared fraction of clonotypes was around 5% for naive CD4, around 3.6% for naive CD8, 2.3% for memory CD4, and roughly 0.4% for memory CD8. Rarefaction of sorted-subset datasets indicated incomplete sequencing despite the large sequencing depth. Pairwise subsampling indicated that sequencing depth was expected to affect the degree of clonotype sharing among donors. Sampling was limited to blood, and TCR repertoires in tissue likely differ from TCR repertoires in blood. The small number of donors limited the genetic and exposure-history diversity represented.

Donors were healthy HIV-negative adults with no recently reported acute infections or vaccinations. Every donor was a Caucasian adult residing in Nashville, Tennessee, USA. CD4+ T cells were enriched by magnetic negative selection; naive cells were then positively selected on CD45RA, and the negative fraction formed the memory subset. Blood was collected by leukapheresis, and PBMCs were isolated by Ficoll-Histopaque density gradient centrifugation and then cryopreserved in liquid nitrogen vapor phase. Purity and quantity of every magnetically sorted T cell population were checked by analytical flow cytometry. From each sorted fraction, genomic DNA was isolated and quantified by UV absorbance on a Nanodrop 2000c. Of note for this clone: It has no known antigen specificity. Per-nucleotide qualities are absent, and no much larger clonotype sits a single base away.

Via the germline V gene (reference sequence), CDR1 is MNHNY and CDR2 SVGAGI. V is pared back by 2 bases and J by 7 bases, with 12 bases lying between the germline termini. The CDR3 measures 14 amino acids from cysteine to phenylalanine. The DNA shown is the 42-base CDR3, in frame from base 1. Using the deep immunoSEQ assay, multiplex PCR amplified TCR CDR3 regions from genomic DNA. Extracted genomic DNA from each cell subset was spread evenly across all wells of several immunoSEQ 96-well plates, with each plate serving as a replicate. For sorted subsets, each replicate PCR was loaded with 200 ng genomic DNA, equivalent to some 31,000 T cell genomes. The purified libraries were quantified using a Qubit 3.0 fluorometer, sized with a Bioanalyzer 2100, and then quantified again using the KAPA Library Quantification kit. A separate single-read 150-cycle Illumina NextSeq 550 flow cell was used to sequence each immunoSEQ 96-well plate. Processing in the source paper ran as follows. The immunoSEQ output contained only junctional sequences without quality scores, so filtering could not match that applied to full-length reads. To assign V/J genes and CDR3, sequences were annotated against IMGT germline references using PyIR, a Python wrapper for IgBLAST v1.9. Reads were removed for weak V/J assignments (E-value above 1e-6), missing CDR3, stop codons, out-of-frame junctions, or ambiguous translated residues. V3J clonotypes were defined by identical inferred V gene, J gene, and CDR3 amino acid sequence. Percentage overlap between repertoires was computed as shared unique clonotypes divided by the size of the smaller repertoire. Three approaches were used to assess repertoire richness: RTK rarefaction, the Chao1 estimator, and Recon v2.1 estimates of unobserved clonotypes. For all TCRbeta clonotypes obtained by the gDNA method from a few donors, generation probabilities were computed with OLGA. TCRdb holds this immuneACCESS table with in-frame rearrangements only. Some clones are missing; in checked studies, unresolved V genes explain under half, and the rest has no known cause. V and J calls and clone size follow that table, whereas D and trimming were derived from the DNA. Counted in this sample were roughly 680,000 clones; over 55% of them appeared once. More than 1.5% of the sample belongs to the ten largest clones.

The TCR comes from a woman in her 30s in good health. Recombination linked TRBV6-6 to TRBJ1-5; the D gene is perhaps TRBD1, on 6 matching bases. The sample consisted of memory CD4+ T cells sorted from blood. This specimen's cell subset or site label, per the study, means: CD45RA-negative fraction. The CDR3 loop reads CASSYLQGRQPQHF. The DNA sequence reads TGTGCCAGCAGTTACCTGCAGGGGCGGCAGCCCCAGCATTTT.